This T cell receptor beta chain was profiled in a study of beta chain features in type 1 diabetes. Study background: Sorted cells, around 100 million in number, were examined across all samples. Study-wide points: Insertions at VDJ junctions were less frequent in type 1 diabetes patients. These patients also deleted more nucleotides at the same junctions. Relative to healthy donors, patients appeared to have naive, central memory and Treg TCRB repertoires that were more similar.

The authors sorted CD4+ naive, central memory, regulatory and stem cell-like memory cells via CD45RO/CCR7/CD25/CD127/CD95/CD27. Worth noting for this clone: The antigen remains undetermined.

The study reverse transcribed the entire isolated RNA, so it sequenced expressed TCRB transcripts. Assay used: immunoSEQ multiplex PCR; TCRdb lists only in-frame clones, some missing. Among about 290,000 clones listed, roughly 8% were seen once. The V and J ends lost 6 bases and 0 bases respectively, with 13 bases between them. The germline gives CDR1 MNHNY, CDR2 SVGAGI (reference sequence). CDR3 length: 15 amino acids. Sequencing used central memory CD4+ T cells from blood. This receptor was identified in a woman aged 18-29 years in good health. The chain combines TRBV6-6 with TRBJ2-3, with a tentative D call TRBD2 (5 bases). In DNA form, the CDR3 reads TGTGCCAGCAGCACCCGGGGAGCTAGCACAGATACGCAGTATTTT. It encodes CASSTRGASTDTQYF.